The rows below give T cell receptor beta chains drawn from one sample of a study of CD8 T cells in ankylosing spondylitis. Using its own MiXCR run on the 5' RACE reads, TCRdb lists one record per CDR3 protein. Counted here are about 540,000 distinct CDR3 sequences, about 12% occurring once; the ten biggest clones make up over 6.5%. Sequenced material: blood, either unsorted or a sorted T cell fraction (not recorded which). Source of these receptors: a male donor with ankylosing spondylitis. Both conserved end residues are part of each CDR3. D genes are given only for firm matches. The size entry is marked missing in some rows and otherwise reads once, few, many or a size class.

clone_size: few; j_call: TRBJ2-3; d_call: -; v_call: TRBV5-1; cdr3_nt: TGCGCCAGCTTCCCGATTGCCGGGTCTAGCACAGATACGCAGTATTTT; cdr3_aa: CASFPIAGSSTDTQYF
clone_size: -; j_call: TRBJ2-1; d_call: -; v_call: TRBV27; cdr3_nt: TGTGCCAGCAGTTTGTCGAGGGAGTATAAGAATGAGCAGTTCTTC; cdr3_aa: CASSLSREYKNEQFF
clone_size: many; j_call: TRBJ2-1; d_call: TRBD2; v_call: TRBV5-1; cdr3_nt: TGCGCCAGCAGTCTACTAGCGGGAGCCGCTGAGCAGTTCTTC; cdr3_aa: CASSLLAGAAEQFF
clone_size: few; j_call: TRBJ2-3; d_call: -; v_call: TRBV5-4; cdr3_nt: TGTGCCAGCAGCTCAGGGAATACGCAGTATTTT; cdr3_aa: CASSSGNTQYF
clone_size: many; j_call: TRBJ2-3; d_call: TRBD2; v_call: TRBV11-2; cdr3_nt: TGTGCCAGCAGCCCCGGACTAGCGGGTATCGCAGATACGCAGTATTTT; cdr3_aa: CASSPGLAGIADTQYF
clone_size: many; j_call: TRBJ2-3; d_call: -; v_call: TRBV5-1; cdr3_nt: TGCGCCAGCAGCGCACAGACTACCACAGATACGCAGTATTTT; cdr3_aa: CASSAQTTTDTQYF
clone_size: -; j_call: TRBJ2-5; d_call: -; v_call: TRBV6-4; cdr3_nt: TGTGCCAGCAGCCGTGGGGCCACAGAGACCCAGTACTTC; cdr3_aa: CASSRGATETQYF
clone_size: -; j_call: TRBJ1-1; d_call: -; v_call: TRBV6-5; cdr3_nt: TGTGCCAGCAGACGAGGGAACACTGAAGCTTTCTTT; cdr3_aa: CASRRGNTEAFF
clone_size: few; j_call: TRBJ1-1; d_call: -; v_call: TRBV29-1; cdr3_nt: TGCAGCGTTGTACCGCGGGACACTGAAGCTTTCTTT; cdr3_aa: CSVVPRDTEAFF
clone_size: few; j_call: TRBJ1-1; d_call: -; v_call: TRBV2; cdr3_nt: TGTGCCAGCAGTCACAGGGCCATGAACACTGAAGCTTTCTTT; cdr3_aa: CASSHRAMNTEAFF
clone_size: few; j_call: TRBJ2-7; d_call: -; v_call: TRBV6-1; cdr3_nt: TGTGCCAGCAGACAGGCCGGATTGAGCGAGCAGTACTTC; cdr3_aa: CASRQAGLSEQYF
clone_size: -; j_call: TRBJ2-7; d_call: -; v_call: TRBV5-5; cdr3_nt: TGTGCCAGCAGCTTGGAGGACACTTACTCCTACGAGCAGTACTTC; cdr3_aa: CASSLEDTYSYEQYF
clone_size: few; j_call: TRBJ2-3; d_call: -; v_call: TRBV12-3/TRBV12-4; cdr3_nt: TGTGCCAGCAGTTTAATAGGGCGTACAGATACGCAGTATTTT; cdr3_aa: CASSLIGRTDTQYF
clone_size: few; j_call: TRBJ2-1; d_call: TRBD1; v_call: TRBV12-3/TRBV12-4; cdr3_nt: TGTGCCAGCAGTCGAGCCGGGACAGGGGGCCGTAGTGAGCAGTTCTTC; cdr3_aa: CASSRAGTGGRSEQFF
clone_size: few; j_call: TRBJ1-2; d_call: -; v_call: TRBV7-2; cdr3_nt: TGTGCCAGCAGCCAAACGCCCCCGGGACCCCTCTTC; cdr3_aa: CASSQTPPGPLF
clone_size: many; j_call: TRBJ2-1; d_call: -; v_call: TRBV7-2; cdr3_nt: TGTGCCAGCAGCCCGGGAGTAGCGCAAATTTACAATGAGCAGTTCTTC; cdr3_aa: CASSPGVAQIYNEQFF
clone_size: -; j_call: TRBJ2-1; d_call: TRBD2; v_call: TRBV20-1; cdr3_nt: TGCAGTGCTAGCGGAAGGGAACTAGCGGGAGCCCACAATGAGCAGTTCTTC; cdr3_aa: CSASGRELAGAHNEQFF
clone_size: many; j_call: TRBJ2-7; d_call: -; v_call: TRBV12-3/TRBV12-4; cdr3_nt: TGTGCCAGCAGCCGGGACCTCCAGGAGCAGTACTTC; cdr3_aa: CASSRDLQEQYF
clone_size: few; j_call: TRBJ2-1; d_call: TRBD1; v_call: TRBV24-1; cdr3_nt: TGTGCCACCAGCCAACAGGGGATCGGTGAGCAGTTCTTC; cdr3_aa: CATSQQGIGEQFF
clone_size: -; j_call: TRBJ2-3; d_call: -; v_call: TRBV20-1; cdr3_nt: TGCAGTGCTAGAGGCGGACAGAGGCACACAGATACGCAGTATTTT; cdr3_aa: CSARGGQRHTDTQYF
clone_size: few; j_call: TRBJ1-2; d_call: -; v_call: TRBV20-1; cdr3_nt: TGCAGTGCTACAATACAGGGATCCTATGGCTACACCTTC; cdr3_aa: CSATIQGSYGYTF
clone_size: many; j_call: TRBJ1-3; d_call: -; v_call: TRBV4-2; cdr3_nt: TGTGCCAGCAGCCAAGGCTTCGGACGGGCCTCTGGAAACACCATATATTTT; cdr3_aa: CASSQGFGRASGNTIYF
clone_size: -; j_call: TRBJ2-1; d_call: TRBD1; v_call: TRBV18; cdr3_nt: TGTGCCAGCTCAACAGGGGGCCTCGGACGCTACAATGAGCAGTTCTTC; cdr3_aa: CASSTGGLGRYNEQFF
clone_size: -; j_call: TRBJ1-1; d_call: TRBD1; v_call: TRBV15; cdr3_nt: TGTGCCACCAGCAGAGGGTCGACAGGGGCGCGAACTGAAGCTTTCTTT; cdr3_aa: CATSRGSTGARTEAFF
clone_size: -; j_call: TRBJ2-3; d_call: -; v_call: TRBV5-1; cdr3_nt: TGCGCCAGCAGCTTGGATAGCGACAGCACAGATACGCAGTATTTT; cdr3_aa: CASSLDSDSTDTQYF
clone_size: few; j_call: TRBJ2-3; d_call: -; v_call: TRBV9; cdr3_nt: TGTGCCACCTCCCGGGGAAGCACAGATACGCAGTATTTT; cdr3_aa: CATSRGSTDTQYF
clone_size: few; j_call: TRBJ1-2; d_call: TRBD1; v_call: TRBV29-1; cdr3_nt: TGCAGCGTTGCCGGGACAGGGGGCAGCTATGGCTACACCTTC; cdr3_aa: CSVAGTGGSYGYTF
clone_size: -; j_call: TRBJ2-2; d_call: TRBD2; v_call: TRBV7-9; cdr3_nt: TGTGCCAGCAGCTCTGGGACTAGCAGGAACACCGGGGAGCTGTTTTTT; cdr3_aa: CASSSGTSRNTGELFF
clone_size: -; j_call: TRBJ2-2; d_call: -; v_call: TRBV10-2; cdr3_nt: TGCGCCAGCAGTCTGCCCTCGTCATTGAACACCGGGGAGCTGTTTTTT; cdr3_aa: CASSLPSSLNTGELFF
clone_size: -; j_call: TRBJ2-4; d_call: TRBD1; v_call: TRBV6-1; cdr3_nt: TGTGCCAGCAGTGAAAACAGGGGGTACATTCAGTACTTC; cdr3_aa: CASSENRGYIQYF
clone_size: -; j_call: TRBJ2-3; d_call: TRBD1; v_call: TRBV28; cdr3_nt: TGTGCCAGCAGTTTTAGTTACGGACAGGGATCAGATACGCAGTATTTT; cdr3_aa: CASSFSYGQGSDTQYF
clone_size: many; j_call: TRBJ2-3; d_call: TRBD1; v_call: TRBV5-1; cdr3_nt: TGCGCCAGCAAGTCGGGGACAGGGACAGATACGCAGTATTTT; cdr3_aa: CASKSGTGTDTQYF
clone_size: -; j_call: TRBJ2-3; d_call: TRBD2; v_call: TRBV6-5; cdr3_nt: TGTGCCAGCAGTTCCATCCTTCTAGCGGGGACAGATACGCAGTATTTT; cdr3_aa: CASSSILLAGTDTQYF
clone_size: few; j_call: TRBJ2-5; d_call: TRBD1; v_call: TRBV4-1; cdr3_nt: TGCGCCAGCAGCCAAGACAGGGGGCCGGGGACCCAGTACTTC; cdr3_aa: CASSQDRGPGTQYF
clone_size: few; j_call: TRBJ1-1; d_call: TRBD1; v_call: TRBV6-1; cdr3_nt: TGTGCCAGCACTCCTCGACAGGGCCATACTGAAGCTTTCTTT; cdr3_aa: CASTPRQGHTEAFF
clone_size: few; j_call: TRBJ2-5; d_call: -; v_call: TRBV3-1; cdr3_nt: TGTGCCAGCAGCCAAGGATCCTATGGAGTGGGAGAGACCCAGTACTTC; cdr3_aa: CASSQGSYGVGETQYF
clone_size: few; j_call: TRBJ2-7; d_call: -; v_call: TRBV6-6; cdr3_nt: TGTGCCACCGGGAACACCATTCGAGAGCAGTACTTC; cdr3_aa: CATGNTIREQYF
clone_size: many; j_call: TRBJ2-1; d_call: TRBD2; v_call: TRBV24-1; cdr3_nt: TGTGCCACCAGTGGAGCGGGACTTTCCTACAATGAGCAGTTCTTC; cdr3_aa: CATSGAGLSYNEQFF
clone_size: -; j_call: TRBJ2-2; d_call: -; v_call: TRBV5-4; cdr3_nt: TGTGCCAGCAGCTTGTGGCCCCGACAGGACACCGGGGAGCTGTTTTTT; cdr3_aa: CASSLWPRQDTGELFF
clone_size: -; j_call: TRBJ1-1; d_call: -; v_call: TRBV7-9; cdr3_nt: TGTGCCAGCAGCTTAGTCTTAGGTGCTCCTTTCTTT; cdr3_aa: CASSLVLGAPFF
clone_size: -; j_call: TRBJ2-3; d_call: TRBD2; v_call: TRBV20-1; cdr3_nt: TGCAGTGCTAGAGGACTAGCGGGGGTCACAGATACGCAGTATTTT; cdr3_aa: CSARGLAGVTDTQYF
clone_size: many; j_call: TRBJ2-5; d_call: -; v_call: TRBV20-1; cdr3_nt: TGCAGTGCTAGTAGTTTCGGGCGAGAGACCCAGTACTTC; cdr3_aa: CSASSFGRETQYF
clone_size: many; j_call: TRBJ1-1; d_call: TRBD1; v_call: TRBV5-1; cdr3_nt: TGCGCCAGCAGCTGGACAGGACTGAACACTGAAGCTTTCTTT; cdr3_aa: CASSWTGLNTEAFF
clone_size: -; j_call: TRBJ1-4; d_call: -; v_call: TRBV12-3/TRBV12-4; cdr3_nt: TGTGCCAGCATTCCCCAGCTCAGGGCCAATGAAAAACTGTTTTTT; cdr3_aa: CASIPQLRANEKLFF
clone_size: -; j_call: TRBJ1-1; d_call: TRBD1; v_call: TRBV29-1; cdr3_nt: TGCAGCGTTGAGCCGGGACAGAAGACTGAAGCTTTCTTT; cdr3_aa: CSVEPGQKTEAFF
clone_size: -; j_call: TRBJ1-1; d_call: TRBD1; v_call: TRBV29-1; cdr3_nt: TGCAGCGTTGGGGACAGGGATAAGGAAGACACTGAAGCTTTCTTT; cdr3_aa: CSVGDRDKEDTEAFF
clone_size: -; j_call: TRBJ2-3; d_call: TRBD2; v_call: TRBV20-1; cdr3_nt: TGCAGTGCTAGAGACGGGAGGGCCGCAGATACGCAGTATTTT; cdr3_aa: CSARDGRAADTQYF
clone_size: many; j_call: TRBJ2-1; d_call: TRBD1; v_call: TRBV6-1; cdr3_nt: TGTGCCAGCAGTGGGGACAGGGGTCTTTACAATGAGCAGTTCTTC; cdr3_aa: CASSGDRGLYNEQFF
clone_size: few; j_call: TRBJ2-5; d_call: -; v_call: TRBV11-3; cdr3_nt: TGTGCCAGCAGCTCGGGGCAGGGGATCCAAGAGACCCAGTACTTC; cdr3_aa: CASSSGQGIQETQYF
clone_size: few; j_call: TRBJ1-4; d_call: -; v_call: TRBV28; cdr3_nt: TGTGCCAGCAGTTCCCCGGGAGCTAATGAAAAACTGTTTTTT; cdr3_aa: CASSSPGANEKLFF
clone_size: -; j_call: TRBJ2-1; d_call: TRBD2; v_call: TRBV20-1; cdr3_nt: TGCAGTGCTAGCGGGAGGTACGATGAGCAGTTCTTC; cdr3_aa: CSASGRYDEQFF
clone_size: few; j_call: TRBJ2-1; d_call: TRBD2; v_call: TRBV7-2; cdr3_nt: TGTGCCAGCAGCTTAGCGGTCATAGCGGGAGCCCACAATGAGCAGTTCTTC; cdr3_aa: CASSLAVIAGAHNEQFF
clone_size: few; j_call: TRBJ1-2; d_call: -; v_call: TRBV20-1; cdr3_nt: TGCAGTGCTAGAGATGATAACCTTTCTCTTAGTGGAACCTTC; cdr3_aa: CSARDDNLSLSGTF
clone_size: -; j_call: TRBJ1-1; d_call: -; v_call: TRBV3-1; cdr3_nt: TGTGCCAGCAGCCAACTCCGAGGGACTGAAGCTTTCTTT; cdr3_aa: CASSQLRGTEAFF
clone_size: many; j_call: TRBJ2-2; d_call: -; v_call: TRBV5-1; cdr3_nt: TGCGCCAGCAGCCGCCGAACCGGGGAGCTGTTTTTT; cdr3_aa: CASSRRTGELFF
clone_size: -; j_call: TRBJ2-3; d_call: -; v_call: TRBV29-1; cdr3_nt: TGCAGCGTTGAAGGGACAACTAGCACAGATACGCAGTATTTT; cdr3_aa: CSVEGTTSTDTQYF
clone_size: -; j_call: TRBJ2-1; d_call: -; v_call: TRBV7-2; cdr3_nt: TGTGCCAGCAGCTACGGTCGGACAGTTGACAATGAGCAGTTCTTC; cdr3_aa: CASSYGRTVDNEQFF
clone_size: -; j_call: TRBJ2-7; d_call: TRBD1; v_call: TRBV7-2; cdr3_nt: TGTGCCAGCAGCTTAGATTGGGACAGTACCTACGAGCAGTACTTC; cdr3_aa: CASSLDWDSTYEQYF
clone_size: few; j_call: TRBJ1-4; d_call: TRBD1; v_call: TRBV20-1; cdr3_nt: TGCAGTGCCCCTTCAAGCGACAGGGGCGCAGGGGAAAAACTGTTTTTT; cdr3_aa: CSAPSSDRGAGEKLFF